The subject of this entry is one T cell receptor (beta chain). Authors' methods: Estimates of nucleated cell counts were drawn from the amplification of reference gene primers. Method: immunoSEQ multiplex PCR; TCRdb's copy keeps in-frame clones and lacks some. The V and J calls and clone size were taken over from that table, and D and trimming were inferred from the DNA. The table has about 330,000 clones, around 90% seen once; the top ten hold approximately 5.2%. Participants were placed into cohorts based on the clinical history they reported. Two negative PCRs, clearance, or symptom resolution had been documented for recovered Cohort 3 donors. The data stem from a study of blood T cell repertoires in COVID-19. Study overall: The study drew acute and convalescent COVID-19 samples from the United States, Italy and Spain.

Trimming pared 0 bases from V and 6 bases from J, leaving 12 bases between. This CDR3 comprises 15 residues. Germline values: CDR1 SGHDT, CDR2 YYEEEE. The V and J genes are TRBV5-6 and TRBJ1-4; D is perhaps TRBD1 (5 bases). This receptor was taken from a woman in her 30s who had recovered from COVID-19. The sequenced sample was PBMCs or T cells enriched from blood (not recorded which). The CDR3 nucleotides read TGTGCCAGCAGCTTGGATCTAGGGGAGGATGAAAAACTGTTTTTT. Protein: CASSLDLGEDEKLFF.